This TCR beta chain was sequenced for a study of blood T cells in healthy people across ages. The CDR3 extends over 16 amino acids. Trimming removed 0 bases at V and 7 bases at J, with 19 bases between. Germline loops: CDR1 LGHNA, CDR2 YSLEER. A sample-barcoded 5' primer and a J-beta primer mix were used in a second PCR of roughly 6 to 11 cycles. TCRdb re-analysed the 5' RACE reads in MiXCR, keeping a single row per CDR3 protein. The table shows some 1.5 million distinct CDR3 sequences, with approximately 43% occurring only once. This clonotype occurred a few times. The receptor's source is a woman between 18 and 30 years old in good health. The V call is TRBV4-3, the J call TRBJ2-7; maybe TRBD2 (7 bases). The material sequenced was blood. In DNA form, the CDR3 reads TGCGCCAGCAGCCAAGATCTGGGGGGGCCCTTCAATGAGCAGTACTTC. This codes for CASSQDLGGPFNEQYF.